This T cell receptor beta chain appears in the sequencing data of a study of blood T cell repertoires in COVID-19. As for the study in general: Samples representing acute and convalescent COVID-19 were sourced from the United States, Italy and Spain. The analysed material was cDNA or gDNA that came from T cells, B-cell-depleted T cells, or PBMCs.

The V gene's germline CDR1 is LGHDT and CDR2 YNNKEL (reference sequence). Trimming pared 1 base from V and 0 bases from J, leaving 6 bases between. The CDR3 consists of 14 residues. In the authors' workflow: How many nucleated cells were present was estimated from reference gene primer amplification. Libraries were prepared by immunoSEQ multiplex PCR; TCRdb keeps only in-frame clonotypes and omits some of them. V and J calls and clone size are as listed in that table; D and trimming were resolved from the DNA. The sample shows approximately 410,000 clones, roughly 90% of them seen only once. Input material: peripheral blood. This chain connects TRBV3-1 (or the pseudogene TRBV3-2) to TRBJ1-1, with D uncertain. The clonotype was recovered from a woman in her thirties with active or convalescent COVID-19. This CDR3 is CASSQGHMNTEAFF. The DNA of the CDR3 is TGTGCCAGCAGCCAAGGACACATGAACACTGAAGCTTTCTTT.